At least ten counts were recorded for the clone carrying this T cell receptor (beta chain). What it binds is not known. The sample comes from a study of T cells after yellow fever vaccination. General study points: Weaker, the secondary response peaked sooner, at day 5 versus 15.

This CDR3 is 17 amino acids long. From germline, CDR1 is SEHNR and CDR2 FQNEAQ (reference sequence). V dropped 2 bases and J dropped 6 bases, with 21 bases sitting between them. TCRdb recomputed calls from the 5' RACE reads with MiXCR, one row per CDR3 protein. The table includes a few hundred thousand distinct CDR3 sequences, 6.8% detected once. The chain joins TRBV7-9 to TRBJ2-3; D tentatively fits TRBD1 or TRBD2 (5 bases each). The sequence was collected from a man younger than 35 who received the YFV17D yellow fever vaccine. The sample here was PBMCs, taken about 49 days after the first yellow fever vaccination. CDR3 amino acids: CASSLLGVTMVADTQYF. CDR3 bases: TGTGCCAGCAGCTTATTGGGGGTAACGATGGTGGCTGATACGCAGTATTTT.